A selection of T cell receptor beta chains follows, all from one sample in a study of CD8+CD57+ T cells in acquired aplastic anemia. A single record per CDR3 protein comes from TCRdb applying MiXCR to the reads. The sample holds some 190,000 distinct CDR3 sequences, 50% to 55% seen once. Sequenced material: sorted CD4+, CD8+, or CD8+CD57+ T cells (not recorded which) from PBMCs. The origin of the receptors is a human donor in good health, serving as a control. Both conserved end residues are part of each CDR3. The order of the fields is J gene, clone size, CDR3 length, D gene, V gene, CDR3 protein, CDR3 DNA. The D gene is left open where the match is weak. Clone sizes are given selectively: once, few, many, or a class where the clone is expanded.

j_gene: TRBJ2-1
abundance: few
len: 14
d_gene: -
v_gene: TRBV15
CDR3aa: CATSGRGNSDEQFF
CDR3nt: TGTGCCACCAGCGGGAGAGGGAACAGCGATGAGCAGTTCTTC

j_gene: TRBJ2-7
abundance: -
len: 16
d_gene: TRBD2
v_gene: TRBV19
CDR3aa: CASSIFLGSGGYEQYF
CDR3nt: TGTGCCAGTAGTATCTTCTTGGGGAGCGGGGGTTACGAGCAGTACTTC

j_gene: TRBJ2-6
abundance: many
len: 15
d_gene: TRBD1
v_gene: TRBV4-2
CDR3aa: CASSPQDDRVSVLTF
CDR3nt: TGTGCCAGCAGCCCCCAGGACGACAGGGTGAGCGTCCTGACTTTC

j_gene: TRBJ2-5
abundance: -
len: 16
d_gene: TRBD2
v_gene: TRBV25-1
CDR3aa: CASSVGLAESQEIQYF
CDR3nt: TGTGCCAGCAGTGTTGGACTAGCGGAGAGTCAAGAGATCCAGTACTTC

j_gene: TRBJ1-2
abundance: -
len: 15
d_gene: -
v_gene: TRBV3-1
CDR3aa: CASSQDGGGWDGYTF
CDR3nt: TGTGCCAGCAGCCAAGATGGTGGGGGCTGGGATGGCTACACCTTC

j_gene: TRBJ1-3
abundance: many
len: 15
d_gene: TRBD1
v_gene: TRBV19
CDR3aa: CASIRTGAAGNTIYF
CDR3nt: TGTGCCAGTATCCGGACAGGGGCGGCAGGAAACACCATATATTTT

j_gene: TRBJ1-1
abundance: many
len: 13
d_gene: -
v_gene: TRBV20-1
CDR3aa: CSARRLANTEAFF
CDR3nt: TGCAGTGCTAGAAGGCTGGCGAACACTGAAGCTTTCTTT

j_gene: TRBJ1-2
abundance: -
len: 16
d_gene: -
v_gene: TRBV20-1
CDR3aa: CSATPGEDAPQYGYTF
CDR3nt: TGCAGTGCTACTCCCGGGGAGGACGCTCCCCAATATGGCTACACCTTC

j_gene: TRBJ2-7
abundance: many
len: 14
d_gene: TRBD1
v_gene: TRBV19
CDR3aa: CASSIPRQGTEQYF
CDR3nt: TGTGCCAGTAGTATCCCCCGACAGGGTACCGAGCAGTACTTC

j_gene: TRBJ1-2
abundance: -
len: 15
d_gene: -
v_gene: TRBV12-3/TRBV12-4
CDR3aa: CASSLEGLANYGYTF
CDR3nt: TGTGCCAGCAGTTTGGAGGGATTGGCTAACTATGGCTACACCTTC

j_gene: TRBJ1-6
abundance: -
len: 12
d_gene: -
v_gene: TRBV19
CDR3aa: CASSIGGGPLHF
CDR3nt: TGTGCCAGTAGTATAGGCGGTGGACCCCTCCACTTT

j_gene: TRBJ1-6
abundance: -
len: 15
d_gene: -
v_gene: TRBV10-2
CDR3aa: CASNAGVRGNSPLHF
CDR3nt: TGCGCCAGCAACGCCGGTGTACGAGGGAATTCACCCCTCCACTTT

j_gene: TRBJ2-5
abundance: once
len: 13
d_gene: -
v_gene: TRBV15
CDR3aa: CATSRAAEETQYF
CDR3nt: TGTGCCACCAGCAGAGCCGCGGAGGAGACCCAGTACTTC

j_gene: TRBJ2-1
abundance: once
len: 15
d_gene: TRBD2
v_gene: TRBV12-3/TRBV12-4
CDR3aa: CASRIPSGGPDEQFF
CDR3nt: TGTGCCAGCAGAATTCCTAGCGGGGGGCCCGATGAGCAATTCTTC

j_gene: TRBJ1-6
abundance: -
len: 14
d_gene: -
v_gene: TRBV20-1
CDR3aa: CSASGEGTLFPLHF
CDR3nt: TGCAGTGCTAGTGGGGAGGGGACCTTATTTCCCCTCCACTTT

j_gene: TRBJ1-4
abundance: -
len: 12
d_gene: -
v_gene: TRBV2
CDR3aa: CASRANNEKLFF
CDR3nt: TGTGCCAGCAGGGCAAATAATGAAAAACTGTTTTTT

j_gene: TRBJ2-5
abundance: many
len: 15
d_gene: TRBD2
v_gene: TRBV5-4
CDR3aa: CASSPRGLVRETQYF
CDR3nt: TGTGCCAGCAGCCCCCGGGGACTAGTGAGGGAGACCCAGTACTTC

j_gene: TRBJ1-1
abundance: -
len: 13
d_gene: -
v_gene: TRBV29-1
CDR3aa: CSVEPDTIKRAFF
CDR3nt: TGCAGCGTTGAACCCGACACAATTAAACGAGCTTTCTTT

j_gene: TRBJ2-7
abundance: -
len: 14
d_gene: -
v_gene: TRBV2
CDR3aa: CASSIQGDFGEQYF
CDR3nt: TGTGCCAGCAGTATACAGGGCGACTTTGGGGAGCAGTACTTC

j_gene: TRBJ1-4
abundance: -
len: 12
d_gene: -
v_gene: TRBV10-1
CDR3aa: CASSEIQGKLFF
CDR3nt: TGCGCCAGCAGTGAGATCCAAGGAAAACTGTTTTTT

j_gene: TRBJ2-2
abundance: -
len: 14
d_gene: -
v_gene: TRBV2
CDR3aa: CASRATQLTGELFF
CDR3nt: TGTGCCAGCAGGGCCACGCAGCTCACCGGGGAGCTGTTTTTT

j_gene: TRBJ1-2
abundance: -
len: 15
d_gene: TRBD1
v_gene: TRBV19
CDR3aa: CASSIDRDRENGYTF
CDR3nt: TGTGCCAGTAGTATAGATCGGGACAGGGAGAATGGCTACACCTTC

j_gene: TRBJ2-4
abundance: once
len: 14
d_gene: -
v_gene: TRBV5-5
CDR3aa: CASSLEVPENIQYF
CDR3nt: TGTGCCAGCAGCTTGGAGGTTCCGGAAAACATTCAGTACTTC

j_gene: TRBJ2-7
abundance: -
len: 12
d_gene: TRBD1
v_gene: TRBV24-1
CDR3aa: CATQGQGGEQYF
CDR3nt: TGTGCCACCCAAGGACAGGGGGGCGAGCAGTACTTC

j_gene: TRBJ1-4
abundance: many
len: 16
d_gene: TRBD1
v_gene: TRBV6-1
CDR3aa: CASRVGQGIVSEKLFF
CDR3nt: TGTGCCAGCAGGGTGGGACAGGGCATCGTTTCTGAAAAACTGTTTTTT

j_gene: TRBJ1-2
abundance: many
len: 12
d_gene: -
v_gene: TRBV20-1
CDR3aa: CSASKSQYGYTF
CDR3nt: TGCAGTGCTAGTAAGTCCCAATATGGCTACACCTTC

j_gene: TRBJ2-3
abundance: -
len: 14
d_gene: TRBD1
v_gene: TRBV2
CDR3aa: CASERDRATDTQYF
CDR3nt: TGTGCGAGCGAAAGGGACAGGGCCACAGATACGCAGTATTTT

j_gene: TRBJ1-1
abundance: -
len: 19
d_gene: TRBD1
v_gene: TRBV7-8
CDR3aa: CASSSKGQGTGEQYTEAFF
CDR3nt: TGTGCCAGCAGCTCGAAAGGACAGGGGACGGGCGAGCAGTACACTGAAGCTTTCTTT

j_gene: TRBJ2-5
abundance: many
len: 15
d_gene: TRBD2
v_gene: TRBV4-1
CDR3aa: CASSLGLAVAETQYF
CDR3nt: TGCGCCAGCAGCTTGGGACTAGCGGTAGCAGAGACCCAGTACTTC

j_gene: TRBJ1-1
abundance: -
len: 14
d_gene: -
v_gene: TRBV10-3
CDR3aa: CATHQGRDTTEAFF
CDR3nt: TGTGCCACCCACCAGGGCAGGGATACCACTGAAGCTTTCTTT

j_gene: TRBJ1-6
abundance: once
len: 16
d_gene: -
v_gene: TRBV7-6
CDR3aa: CASSLVSGGFNSPLHF
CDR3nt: TGTGCCAGCAGCTTAGTTTCGGGGGGATTTAATTCGCCCCTCCACTTT

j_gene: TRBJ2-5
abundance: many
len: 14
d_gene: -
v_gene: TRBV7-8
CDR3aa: CASSSRGLRETQYF
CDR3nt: TGTGCCAGCAGCTCCAGAGGACTGAGGGAGACCCAGTACTTC

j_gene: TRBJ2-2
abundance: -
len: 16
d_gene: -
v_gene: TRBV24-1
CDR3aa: CATSDSGTSNTGELFF
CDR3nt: TGTGCCACCAGTGATTCAGGTACCTCGAACACCGGGGAGCTGTTTTTT

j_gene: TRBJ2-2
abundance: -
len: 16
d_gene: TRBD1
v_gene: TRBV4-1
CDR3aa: CASSLDRGHNTGELFF
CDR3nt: TGTGCCAGCAGCCTTGACAGGGGCCATAACACCGGGGAGCTGTTTTTT

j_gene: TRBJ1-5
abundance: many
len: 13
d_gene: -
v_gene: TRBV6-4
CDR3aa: CASSSQEDQPQHF
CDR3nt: TGTGCCAGCAGTTCCCAGGAGGATCAGCCCCAGCATTTT

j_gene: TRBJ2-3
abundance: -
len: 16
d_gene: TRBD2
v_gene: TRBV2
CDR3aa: CASSLSGGGSTDTQYF
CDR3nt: TGTGCCAGCAGCCTTTCAGGCGGGGGGAGCACAGATACGCAGTATTTT

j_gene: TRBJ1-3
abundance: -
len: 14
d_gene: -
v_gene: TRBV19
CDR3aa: CASRTVNSGNTIYF
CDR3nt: TGTGCCAGTAGAACTGTTAACTCTGGAAACACCATATATTTT

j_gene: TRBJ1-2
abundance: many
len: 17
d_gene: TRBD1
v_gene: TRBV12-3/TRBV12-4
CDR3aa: CASSPSPGQGSDYGYTF
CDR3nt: TGTGCCAGCAGTCCATCGCCGGGACAGGGGAGCGACTATGGCTACACCTTC

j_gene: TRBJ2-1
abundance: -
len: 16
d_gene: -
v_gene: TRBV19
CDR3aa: CASSTASRGRWREQFF
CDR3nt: TGTGCCAGTAGTACGGCCAGCAGGGGAAGATGGCGTGAGCAGTTCTTC

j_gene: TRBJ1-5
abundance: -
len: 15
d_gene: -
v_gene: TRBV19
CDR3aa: CASSIAGRSNQPQHF
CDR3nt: TGTGCCAGTAGTATAGCTGGGAGGAGCAATCAGCCCCAGCATTTT

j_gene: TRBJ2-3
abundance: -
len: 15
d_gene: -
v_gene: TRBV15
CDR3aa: CATSRDPTAPDTQYF
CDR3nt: TGTGCCACCAGCAGAGATCCGACAGCTCCAGATACGCAGTATTTT

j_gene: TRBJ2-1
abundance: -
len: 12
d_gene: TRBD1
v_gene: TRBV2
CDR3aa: CASNMDRKEQFF
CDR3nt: TGTGCCAGCAATATGGACAGGAAAGAGCAGTTCTTC

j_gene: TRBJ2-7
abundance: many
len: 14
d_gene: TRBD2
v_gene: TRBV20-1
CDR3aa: CSATLAGLAYEQYF
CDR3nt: TGCAGTGCCACCTTAGCGGGGCTTGCCTACGAGCAGTACTTC

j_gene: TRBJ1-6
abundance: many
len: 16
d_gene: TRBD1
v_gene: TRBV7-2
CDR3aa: CASSLRYRGGNSPLHF
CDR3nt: TGTGCCAGCAGCTTACGTTACAGGGGTGGGAATTCACCCCTCCACTTT

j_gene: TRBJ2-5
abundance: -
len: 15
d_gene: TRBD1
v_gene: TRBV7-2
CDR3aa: CASSSGQGQGETQYF
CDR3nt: TGTGCCAGCAGCTCGGGACAGGGGCAGGGAGAGACCCAGTACTTC

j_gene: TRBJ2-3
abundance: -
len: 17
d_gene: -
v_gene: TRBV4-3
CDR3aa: CASSQGGVVAHTDTQYF
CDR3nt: TGCGCCAGCAGCCAAGGGGGGGTGGTGGCACACACAGATACGCAGTATTTT

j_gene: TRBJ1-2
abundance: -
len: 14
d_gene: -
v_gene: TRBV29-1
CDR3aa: CSVEDSRRNYGYTF
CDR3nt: TGCAGCGTTGAAGATAGTCGCCGAAACTATGGCTACACCTTC

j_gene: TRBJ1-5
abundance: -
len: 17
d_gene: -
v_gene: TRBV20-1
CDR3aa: CSARGLAGGLSNQPQHF
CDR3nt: TGCAGTGCTAGAGGCCTAGCGGGGGGTCTTAGCAATCAGCCCCAGCATTTT

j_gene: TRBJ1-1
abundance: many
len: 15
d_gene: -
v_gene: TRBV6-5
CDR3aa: CASHGPSLMNTEAFF
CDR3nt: TGTGCCAGCCACGGACCAAGCCTCATGAACACTGAAGCTTTCTTT

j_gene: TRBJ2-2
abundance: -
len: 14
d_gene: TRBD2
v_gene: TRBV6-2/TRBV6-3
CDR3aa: CASRPSGGTGELSF
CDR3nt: TGTGCCAGCAGGCCGAGCGGGGGCACCGGGGAGCTGTCTTTT

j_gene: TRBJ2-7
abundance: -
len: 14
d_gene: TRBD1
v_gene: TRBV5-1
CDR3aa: CASSLRTGTDEQYF
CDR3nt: TGCGCCAGCAGCTTGCGGACAGGGACCGACGAGCAGTACTTC

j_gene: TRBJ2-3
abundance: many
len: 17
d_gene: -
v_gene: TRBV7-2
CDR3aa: CASSLVGSWERTDTQYF
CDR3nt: TGTGCCAGCAGCTTAGTGGGTTCGTGGGAACGCACAGATACGCAGTATTTT

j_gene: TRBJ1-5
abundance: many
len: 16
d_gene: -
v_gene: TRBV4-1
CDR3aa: CASSQDLGMGNQPQHF
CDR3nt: TGCGCCAGCAGCCAAGACTTGGGGATGGGCAATCAGCCCCAGCATTTT